What follows are 32 T cell receptor beta chains derived from one specimen sequenced in a study of beta chain features in type 1 diabetes. The study reverse transcribed the entire isolated RNA, so it sequenced expressed TCRB transcripts. Here immunoSEQ multiplex PCR was the method, and the copy in TCRdb shows in-frame clones only, minus some. The profile covers 300,000 to 400,000 clones, with roughly 12% appearing a single time and 0.017% taken by the ten largest. Sequences were obtained from naive CD4+ T cells from blood. These receptors originate from a man aged 18 to 30 in good health.

This chain uses TRBV11-2 with TRBJ2-7; possibly TRBD2 for D (6 bases). Germline V lookup: CDR1 SGHAT, CDR2 FQNNGV. The CDR3 totals 12 residues. Trimming shortened V by 5 bases and J by 7 bases, and 12 bases separated the two germline ends. The CDR3 DNA sequence: TGTGCCAGCAGCCGGCAGGAGGGAGAGCAGTACTTC. It specifies CASSRQEGEQYF.

V and J are TRBV7-9 and TRBJ2-7, with 10 bases matching TRBD1. The CDR3 loop spans 16 amino acids. Looked up from germline, CDR1 is SEHNR and CDR2 is FQNEAQ (reference sequence). V lost 2 bases to trimming and J lost 6 bases; unmatched junction nucleotides: 10. The chain's CDR3 is CASSLSAGQGNLEQYF. DNA of the CDR3: TGTGCCAGCAGCTTATCGGCGGGACAGGGGAATCTCGAGCAGTACTTC.

The CDR3 sequence is CARVGGDRPYEQYF. The CDR3 bases are TGTGCCAGGGTCGGTGGGGACAGACCCTACGAGCAGTACTTC. This rearrangement joins TRBV27 to TRBJ2-7; 7 bases match TRBD1. The CDR3 spans 14 residues. Germline CDR1 and CDR2: MNHEY and SMNVEV (reference sequence). Trimming took 9 bases from V and 2 from J; bases not matched to a gene: 10.

This sequence joins TRBV9 and TRBJ2-7; 8 nucleotides agree with TRBD1. Germline CDR1 reads SGDLS; CDR2 reads YYNGEE. The junction had 6 bases not matched to a gene; V was cut back by 2 bases and J by 5 bases. The CDR3 runs 14 residues. The CDR3 loop is CASSVVDRGHEQYF. CDR3 DNA sequence: TGTGCCAGCAGCGTGGTCGACAGGGGTCACGAGCAGTACTTC.

This clone was recorded at least ten times. This chain links TRBV23-1 with TRBJ2-1; possible D gene TRBD2, 6 bases. TRBV23-1 is sorted into the ORF group, with uncertain function. CDR3 length equals 11 residues. V dropped 8 bases and J dropped 6 bases, with 8 bases sitting between them. The CDR3: CASRESNEQFF. CDR3 nucleotide sequence: TGCGCCAGCCGGGAGTCCAATGAGCAGTTCTTC.

This clone was seen more than once but under ten times. The chain is built from TRBV11-2 and TRBJ2-3; 14 positions match TRBD2. CDR1 and CDR2 from the germline V gene are SGHAT and FQNNGV. V shed 5 bases, J shed 4 bases, and the junction held 5 bases outside the gene matches. CDR3 length equals 16 residues. CDR3 DNA: TGTGCCAGCAGCCCTACGACTAGCGGGAGGGCAGATACGCAGTATTTT. It specifies CASSPTTSGRADTQYF.

The chain has TRBV11-1 and TRBJ2-5; D is ambiguous. V lost 3 bases and J 3 bases, leaving 5 bases between the germline ends. The CDR3 contains 12 residues. Per germline, CDR1 SGHAT and CDR2 FQDESV (reference sequence). The CDR3 DNA is TGTGCCAGCAGCTTGAGCGAAGAGACCCAGTACTTC. This gives the protein CASSLSEETQYF.

Only a few counts were recorded for this clone. The junction departs from the called germline gene at one end, perhaps through a read error. The chain carries TRBV18 and TRBJ2-5, with 9 bases lining up with TRBD1. CDR1 is KGHSH and CDR2 is LQKENI in the germline V gene. The CDR3 consists of 16 residues. As DNA, the CDR3 is TGTGCCAGCTCAACAGGGGGCGCCGGGTCCCAAGCGACCCAGTACTTC. The encoded protein is CASSTGGAGSQATQYF.

V is TRBV15 and J is TRBJ2-5; 7 bases fit TRBD2. Per the germline V gene, CDR1 is LNHNV and CDR2 is YYDKDF (reference sequence). Losses at the gene ends were 1 base for V and 1 base for J; bases not matched to a gene: 9. The CDR3 contains 17 residues. This CDR3 is CATSRGGGLAGQETQYF. The DNA for the CDR3 is TGTGCCACCAGCAGAGGTGGGGGATTAGCGGGCCAAGAGACCCAGTACTTC.

CDR3 sequence reads: CASVSPGYTQYF. DNA for the CDR3: TGTGCCAGCGTCTCCCCGGGGTATACGCAGTATTTT. This chain connects TRBV6-5 to TRBJ2-3; a possible D gene is TRBD2 (5 bases). Trimming removed 8 bases from V and 7 bases from J, with 13 bases in between. Germline V lookup: CDR1 MNHEY, CDR2 SVGAGI. There are 12 residues in the CDR3.

The genes are TRBV18 and TRBJ2-1, with TRBD1 as a possible D gene (6 bases). Germline V gene lookup returns CDR1 KGHSH and CDR2 LQKENI. CDR3 length: 14 amino acids. V lost 5 bases and J 8 bases, leaving 16 bases between the germline ends. The CDR3, as DNA: TGTGCCAGCTCAGACAGCAGGGGCAGGGATGAGCAGTTCTTC. It translates to CASSDSRGRDEQFF.

This clone has only a few counts. The chain couples TRBV7-9 to TRBJ2-4; D call uncertain. The CDR3 has 15 residues. The V gene lost 4 bases and the J gene lost 6 bases, with 16 bases spanning the gap. Looked up from germline, CDR1 is SEHNR and CDR2 is FQNEAQ (reference sequence). CDR3 loop: CASSSIRIRGNIQYF. In DNA, the CDR3 is TGTGCCAGCAGCTCCATCCGGATCCGAGGAAACATTCAGTACTTC.

The chain links TRBV19 to TRBJ2-1; 11 bases line up with TRBD2. The CDR3 runs 16 residues. Trimming removed 3 bases from V and 5 bases from J; junction bases left unmatched: 6. CDR1 is LNHDA and CDR2 is SQIVND in the germline V gene (reference sequence). CDR3 region: CASSIGRLAGNNEQFF. CDR3 nucleotide sequence: TGTGCCAGTAGTATCGGGCGACTAGCGGGGAACAATGAGCAGTTCTTC.

This clone turned up a few times. The chain carries TRBV4-2 and TRBJ2-7; 12 bases line up with TRBD2. V dropped 1 base and J dropped 2; count of bases not matched to a gene: 3. This CDR3 has 16 amino acids. The germline CDR1 and CDR2 sequences are LGHNA and YNFKEQ. The CDR3 spells CASSQGLAGGPYEQYF. For the CDR3, the DNA is TGTGCCAGCAGCCAAGGGCTAGCGGGAGGGCCCTACGAGCAGTACTTC.

The chain has TRBV29-1 and TRBJ2-7; 7 bases line up with TRBD1. V shed 5 bases, J shed 6 bases, and the junction held 7 bases outside the gene matches. The CDR3 length is 12 residues. CDR1 is SQVTM, CDR2 ANQGSEA, per germline. The CDR3 region has the DNA TGCAGCGTTTCTGTCGACAGGGTCGAGCAGTACTTC. Its protein is CSVSVDRVEQYF.

This clone was observed a few times. V and J are TRBV19 and TRBJ2-1; possible D gene TRBD1, 6 bases. The CDR3 has 14 amino acids. V lost 5 bases to trimming and J lost 5 bases, with 13 bases between them. The germline V gene has CDR1 LNHDA and CDR2 SQIVND (reference sequence). The CDR3 here is CASSSKRTDNEQFF. The CDR3 DNA sequence: TGTGCCAGTAGTTCCAAAAGGACAGACAATGAGCAGTTCTTC.

At least ten counts were recorded for this clone. V usage is TRBV21-1 and J usage is TRBJ2-3; the table's D call TRBD1 went unverified against the DNA. TRBV21-1 is a pseudogene. The CDR3 runs 15 residues. In DNA form, the CDR3 reads TGTGCCAGCAGCAAATCCGGGACAGGGGCAGATACGCAGTATTTT. This sequence encodes CASSKSGTGADTQYF.

This clone has just a few counts. The chain is built from TRBV7-2 and TRBJ1-5; D gene uncertain. This CDR3 is 16 amino acids long. V lost 1 base and J 0 bases, leaving 10 bases between the germline ends. Germline V gene lookup returns CDR1 SGHTA and CDR2 FQGNSA. Written as DNA, the CDR3 is TGTGCCAGCAGCTTAGTCCGGGGTTATAGCAATCAGCCCCAGCATTTT. This translates into CASSLVRGYSNQPQHF.

This clone came up a few times. The chain has TRBV10-3 and TRBJ2-3, with 8 nucleotides matching TRBD1. The ends lost 6 bases at V and 3 bases at J; junction bases unmatched: 8. CDR3 length: 15 residues. Germline V lookup: CDR1 ENHRY, CDR2 SYGVKD. The CDR3 DNA sequence: TGTGCCATCAGACCCGGACAGGGACGAACAGATACGCAGTATTTT. Its protein product is CAIRPGQGRTDTQYF.

In its sample, this clone was seen a few times. The chain is built from TRBV6-5 and TRBJ1-1; D is uncertain. This CDR3 spans 10 amino acids. CDR1 MNHEY and CDR2 SVGAGI come from the germline V gene. The ends were cut back, 11 bases at V and 7 bases at J, with 11 bases in the middle. CDR3 residues: CAPVWHEAFF. The CDR3 nucleotides are TGTGCCCCCGTCTGGCATGAAGCTTTCTTT.

The rearrangement uses TRBV6-5 and TRBJ1-4, with D perhaps TRBD1 (6 bases). Looked up from germline, CDR1 is MNHEY and CDR2 is SVGAGI. Trimming pared 0 bases from V and 7 bases from J, leaving 12 bases between. This CDR3 has 15 amino acids. The CDR3 loop is CASSYSTGSSEKLFF. The CDR3 DNA sequence: TGTGCCAGCAGTTACTCTACAGGGTCCAGTGAAAAACTGTTTTTT.

The chain couples TRBV7-3 to TRBJ2-3, with TRBD2 matching over 10 bases. V lost 3 bases, J lost 1 base, and 1 base stayed unmatched. The CDR3 contains 15 residues. Germline CDR1 SGHTA, CDR2 FQGTGA. The CDR3 loop reads CASSFSGGRTDTQYF. CDR3 coding DNA: TGTGCCAGCAGCTTTAGCGGGGGGCGCACAGATACGCAGTATTTT.

This chain connects TRBV4-2 to TRBJ2-1; 7 nucleotides match TRBD2. V gave up 3 bases and J gave up 7 bases; unmatched junction bases: 6. The CDR3 is made up of 14 amino acids. Per germline, CDR1 LGHNA and CDR2 YNFKEQ. CDR3 bases: TGTGCCAGCAGCCAGGGTAGACTAGCAAATGAGCAGTTCTTC. Amino acid sequence: CASSQGRLANEQFF.

V and J are TRBV11-2 and TRBJ2-7; TRBD2 matches 7 bases. V shed 1 base and J 2 bases; nucleotides not matched to a gene: 8. The germline CDR1 and CDR2 sequences are SGHAT and FQNNGV. The CDR3 spans 16 residues. The CDR3 DNA reads TGTGCCAGCAGCTTAGTTGGTGGCGGGGGACCCTACGAGCAGTACTTC. Protein: CASSLVGGGGPYEQYF.

The chain is built from TRBV7-9 and TRBJ2-5; D might be TRBD1 (6 bases). The germline V and J ends were trimmed by 4 bases and 4 bases, with 16 bases remaining between them. CDR1 is SEHNR, CDR2 FQNEAQ, per germline (reference sequence). The CDR3 consists of 15 residues. The CDR3 DNA reads as TGTGCCAGCAGCTCGAGTCTGGGGGCAGGAGAGACCCAGTACTTC. Encoded protein: CASSSSLGAGETQYF.

The J gene is TRBJ1-5, the V gene TRBV18; possible D gene TRBD1, 6 bases. Between the trimmed V and J ends, which lost 0 bases and 4 bases, there was a span of 13 bases. This CDR3 is built from 16 residues. CDR1 is KGHSH and CDR2 is LQKENI in the germline V gene. The CDR3: CASSPPGGGLNQPQHF. CDR3 DNA sequence: TGTGCCAGCTCACCACCGGGAGGGGGTCTAAATCAGCCCCAGCATTTT.

This clone was seen a few times. V usage is TRBV29-1 and J usage is TRBJ2-3; the match to TRBD1 covers 8 bases. The CDR3 spans 16 residues. The germline V gene has CDR1 SQVTM and CDR2 ANQGSEA. The V segment lost 5 bases and the J segment 1 base; nucleotides outside the gene matches: 11. CDR3 residues: CSVLGQEPGRTDTQYF. In DNA, the CDR3 is TGCAGCGTTTTGGGACAGGAACCGGGACGCACAGATACGCAGTATTTT.

V usage is TRBV30 and J usage is TRBJ2-3; TRBD1 agrees at 7 bases. Germline V lookup: CDR1 GTSNPN, CDR2 SVGIG (reference sequence). The CDR3 extends over 15 amino acids. The trim removed 4 bases at V and 5 bases at J, leaving 12 bases unmatched. The CDR3 DNA reads as TGTGCCTGGACTGCGACAGGGTTTGAGGGAGATACGCAGTATTTT. Encoded protein: CAWTATGFEGDTQYF.

The V gene is TRBV9, the J gene TRBJ2-1; 9 bases line up with TRBD2. The CDR3 runs to 15 residues. V dropped 0 bases and J dropped 9; count of bases not matched to a gene: 7. Per the germline V gene, CDR1 is SGDLS and CDR2 is YYNGEE. The CDR3 sequence: CASSVGGGRVGEQFF. CDR3 nucleotide sequence: TGTGCCAGCAGCGTAGGGGGCGGGAGGGTTGGTGAGCAGTTCTTC.

This clone occurred a few times. The J gene is TRBJ2-7, the V gene TRBV2; D is ambiguous. The CDR3 sequence is 15 residues long. V lost 5 bases to trimming and J lost 4 bases, with 18 bases between them. The germline CDR1 and CDR2 sequences are SNHLY and FYNNEI. The CDR3 protein is CASSYGSGTLYEQYF. The CDR3 DNA sequence: TGTGCCAGCAGTTACGGGTCTGGTACCCTTTACGAGCAGTACTTC. Variable domain in full (rest from reference TRBV2 and TRBJ2-7): EPEVTQTPSHQVTQMGQEVILRCVPISNHLYFYWYRQILGQKVEFLVSFYNNEISEKSEIFDDQFSVERPDGSNFTLKIRSTKLEDSAMYFCASSYGSGTLYEQYFGPGTRLTVT.

This clone has only a few counts. The chain uses TRBV4-3 and TRBJ2-5; 14 bases match TRBD2. Germline-derived CDR1 and CDR2 are LGHNA and YSLEER. The CDR3 consists of 16 residues. J lost 1 base, V lost 3 bases, and 1 base had no gene match. The CDR3 DNA reads as TGCGCCAGCAGCCAGGGGACTAGCGGGAGCCAAGAGACCCAGTACTTC. This sequence encodes CASSQGTSGSQETQYF.

Ten or more counts support this clone. The chain carries TRBV7-2 and TRBJ2-1; 10 nucleotides line up with TRBD2. Germline assignment: CDR1 SGHTA and CDR2 FQGNSA. J lost 6 bases, V lost 1 base, and 0 bases had no gene match. CDR3 length: 14 residues. CDR3 nucleotide sequence: TGTGCCAGCAGCTTAGGGACTAGCGGCAATGAGCAGTTCTTC. It yields the protein CASSLGTSGNEQFF.